Below, one T cell receptor beta chain is given with its context. This record comes from a study of T cells in Graves' hyperthyroidism and ophthalmopathy. Amplified TCR beta CDR3 regions came from RNA transcripts. TCR CDR3 underwent first-round RT-PCR with the HTBI primer set. TCRdb called the multiplex PCR reads again in MiXCR, with one record for every CDR3 protein. The profile shows 600,000 to 650,000 distinct CDR3 sequences, less than 25% of them singletons. The V segment lost 6 bases and the J segment 7 bases; nucleotides outside the gene matches: 12. The CDR3 is 15 residues long. Germline V gene data show CDR1 as SGHVS and CDR2 as FNYEAQ.

This rearrangement joins TRBV7-6 to TRBJ2-7; 10 positions match TRBD1. The sequence came from a man in his thirties or forties with Graves' ophthalmopathy. The source material was blood. CDR3 residues: CASSPRTGGRWEQYF. CDR3 sequence (DNA): TGTGCCAGCAGTCCGAGGACAGGGGGGAGGTGGGAGCAGTACTTC.